This T cell receptor beta chain emerged from a study of T cell responses to AZD1222 COVID-19 vaccine. Study outcomes and limitations: Only five or six people who got AZD1222 tested seropositive at baseline. Reportedly, close to half of spike-specific TCRs are directed against unmutated variant regions. The donor cohort was predominantly white British with a female majority, and clonal diversity may have been underestimated.

As for this clone: The antigen remains undetermined.

V lost 6 bases to trimming and J lost 0 bases, with 17 bases between them. This CDR3 contains 16 residues. From germline, CDR1 is ENHRY and CDR2 SYGVKD. The data were produced by immunoSEQ multiplex PCR, yet TCRdb's version contains in-frame clones alone and is incomplete. The repertoire holds 110,000 to 150,000 clones, 92% seen once, with just over 3% in the top ten. The receptor was derived from an adult in good health. The gene calls are TRBV10-3 and TRBJ1-1; tentative D call: TRBD1 (6 bases). The sample in question was peripheral blood, obtained on day 0 of AZD1222 vaccination. The CDR3 sequence: CAISPRGGRVNTEAFF. Written as DNA, the CDR3 is TGTGCCATCAGCCCTCGAGGGGGACGGGTGAACACTGAAGCTTTCTTT.